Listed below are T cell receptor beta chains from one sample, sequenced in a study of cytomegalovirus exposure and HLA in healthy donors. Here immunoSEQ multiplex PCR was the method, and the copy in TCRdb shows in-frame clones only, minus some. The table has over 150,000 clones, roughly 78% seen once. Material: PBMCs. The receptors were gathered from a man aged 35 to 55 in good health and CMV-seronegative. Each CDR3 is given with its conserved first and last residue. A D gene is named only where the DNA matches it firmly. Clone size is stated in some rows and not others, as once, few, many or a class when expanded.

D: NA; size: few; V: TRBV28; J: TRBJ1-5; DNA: TGTGCCAGCAGGAGACTTAGCAATCAGCCCCAGCATTTT; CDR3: CASRRLSNQPQHF
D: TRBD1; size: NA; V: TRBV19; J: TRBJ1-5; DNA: TGTGCCAGTACCAAACAGGGGAGCCCCAGCAATCAGCCCCAGCATTTT; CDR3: CASTKQGSPSNQPQHF
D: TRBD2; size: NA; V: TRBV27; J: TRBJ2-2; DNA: TGTGCCAGCAGTTCCCTAGGACTAGCGGGCACCGGGGAGCTGTTTTTT; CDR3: CASSSLGLAGTGELFF
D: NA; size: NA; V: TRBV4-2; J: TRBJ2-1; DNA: TGTGCCAGCAGCCCGAGACAGGACAATGAGCAGTTCTTC; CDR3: CASSPRQDNEQFF
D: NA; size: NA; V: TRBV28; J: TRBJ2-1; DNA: TGTGCCAGCAGTTTGGAGGCAGAGGCAGGGGATGAGCAGTTCTTC; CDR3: CASSLEAEAGDEQFF
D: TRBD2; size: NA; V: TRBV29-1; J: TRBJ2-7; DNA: TGCAGCGTTGAACCGGTCAGCGGGAGGCGGGACTTC; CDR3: CSVEPVSGRRDF
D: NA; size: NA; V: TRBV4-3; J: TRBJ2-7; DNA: TGCGCCAGCAGCCACCGGGACACCGGGTACGAGCAGTACTTC; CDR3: CASSHRDTGYEQYF
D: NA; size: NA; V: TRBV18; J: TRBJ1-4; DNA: TGTGCCAGCTCACCACAGGGGGTCGATAATGAAAAACTGTTTTTT; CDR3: CASSPQGVDNEKLFF
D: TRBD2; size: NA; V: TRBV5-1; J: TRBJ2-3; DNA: TGCGCCAGCAGCTGGGTAGCGGGAGCAACGGATACGCAGTATTTT; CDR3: CASSWVAGATDTQYF
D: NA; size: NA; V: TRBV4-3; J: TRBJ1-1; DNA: TGCGCCAGCAGCCAAGGTTCGAGGGGGAGAAACACTGAAGCTTTCTTT; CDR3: CASSQGSRGRNTEAFF
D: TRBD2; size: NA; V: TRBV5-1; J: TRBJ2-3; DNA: TGCGCCAGCAGGTTGGCTAGCGGGAGGGCCGGGAGCACAGATACGCAGTATTTT; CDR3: CASRLASGRAGSTDTQYF
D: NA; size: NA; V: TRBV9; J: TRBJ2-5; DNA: TGTGCCAGCAGCCCGGACAGTGAATGGGGAGAGACCCAGTACTTC; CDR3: CASSPDSEWGETQYF
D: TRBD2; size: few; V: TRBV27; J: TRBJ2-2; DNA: TGTGCCAGCAGTCCGGGACTAGCGGGAGCCGGGGAGCTGTTTTTT; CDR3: CASSPGLAGAGELFF
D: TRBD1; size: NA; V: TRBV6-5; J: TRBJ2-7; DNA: TGTGCCAGCAGTTACTCGAGGGACAGGGGGTACGAGCAGTACTTC; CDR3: CASSYSRDRGYEQYF
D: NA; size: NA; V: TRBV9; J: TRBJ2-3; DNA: TGTGCCAGCAGCGTAAGGGGATTCAGCACAGATACGCAGTATTTT; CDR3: CASSVRGFSTDTQYF
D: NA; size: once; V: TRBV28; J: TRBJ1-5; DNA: TGTGCCAGCAGCCCGGGAGGGGCGGGTCAGCCCCAGCATTTT; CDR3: CASSPGGAGQPQHF
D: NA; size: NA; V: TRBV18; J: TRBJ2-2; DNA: TGTGCCAGCTCACCGCGCACGAACACCGGGGAGCTGTTTTTT; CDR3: CASSPRTNTGELFF
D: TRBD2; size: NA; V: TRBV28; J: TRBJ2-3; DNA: TGTGCCAGCAGTTTAGCCAGCGGGAGGGGCACAGATACGCAGTATTTT; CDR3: CASSLASGRGTDTQYF
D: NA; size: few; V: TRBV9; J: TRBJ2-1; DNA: TGTGCCAGCAGCGTAGATAGGGGCAATGAGCAGTTCTTC; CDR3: CASSVDRGNEQFF
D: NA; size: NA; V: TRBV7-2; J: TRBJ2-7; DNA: TGTGCCAGCAGCTCGGACCGGGACTGGCAGATTGAGCAGTACTTC; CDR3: CASSSDRDWQIEQYF
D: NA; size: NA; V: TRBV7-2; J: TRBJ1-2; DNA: TGTGCCAGCAAGAGGGGGGGGGACTATGGCTACACCTTC; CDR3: CASKRGGDYGYTF
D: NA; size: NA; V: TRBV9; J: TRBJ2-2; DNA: TGTGCCAGCAGCGGCCGCTTAGCGGTTAACACCGGGGAGCTGTTTTTT; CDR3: CASSGRLAVNTGELFF